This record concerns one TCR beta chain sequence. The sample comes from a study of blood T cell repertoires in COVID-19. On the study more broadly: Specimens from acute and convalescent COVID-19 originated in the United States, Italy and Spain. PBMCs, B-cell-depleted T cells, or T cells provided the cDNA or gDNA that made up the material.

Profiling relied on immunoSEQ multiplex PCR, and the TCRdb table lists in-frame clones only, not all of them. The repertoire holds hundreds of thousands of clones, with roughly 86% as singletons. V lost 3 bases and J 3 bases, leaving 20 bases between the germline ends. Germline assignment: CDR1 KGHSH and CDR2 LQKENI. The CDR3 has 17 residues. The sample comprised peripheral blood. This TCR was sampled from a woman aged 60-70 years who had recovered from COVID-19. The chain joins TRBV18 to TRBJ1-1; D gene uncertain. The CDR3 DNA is TGTGCCAGCTCACCCGGTTCCCAGATCACTGCGGACACTGAAGCTTTCTTT. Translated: CASSPGSQITADTEAFF.